This paragraph reports one T cell receptor (beta chain). Its antigen is currently unknown. The PCR ran on 60 Vbeta and 13 Jbeta primers. The table came from immunoSEQ multiplex PCR; TCRdb's copy has only in-frame clones and leaves some out. There are about 170,000 clones in the sample; about 62% occur only once, and 2.5% to 3% lies in the top ten. J lost 2 bases, V lost 1 base, and 4 bases had no gene match. The V gene's germline CDR1 is SEHNR and CDR2 FQNEAQ (reference sequence). This CDR3 contains 15 residues. This record belongs to a study of cytomegalovirus exposure and HLA in healthy donors. In the study overall: An earlier analysis identified 100 million to 130 million unique TCR beta sequences in some 170 million T cells.

Study conclusions and caveats: A later analysis found most CMV-associated TCR beta chains apparently HLA-restricted. Within the data, a cluster of highly shared sequence variants was likely a sequencing artifact.

The TCR sequence derives from a man between 35 and 55 years old in good health and CMV-seronegative. The sequenced sample consisted of PBMCs. The V call is TRBV7-9, the J call TRBJ1-2; the match to TRBD1 covers 7 bases. CDR3 DNA: TGTGCCAGCAGCTTAGAAGGGGGCACAAACTATGGCTACACCTTC. Protein product: CASSLEGGTNYGYTF.